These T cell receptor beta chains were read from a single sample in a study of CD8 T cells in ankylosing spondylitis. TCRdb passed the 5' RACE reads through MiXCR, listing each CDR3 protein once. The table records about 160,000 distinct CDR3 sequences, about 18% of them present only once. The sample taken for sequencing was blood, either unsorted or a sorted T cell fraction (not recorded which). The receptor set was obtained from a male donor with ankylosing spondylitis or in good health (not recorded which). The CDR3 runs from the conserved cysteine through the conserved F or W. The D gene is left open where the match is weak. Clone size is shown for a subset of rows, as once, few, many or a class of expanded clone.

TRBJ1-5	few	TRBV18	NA	TGTGCCAGCTCTGGACAGAGCAACAATCAGCCCCAGCATTTT	CASSGQSNNQPQHF
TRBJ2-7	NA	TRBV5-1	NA	TGCGCCAGCAGCTTGGAACCAACGAGCTCCTACGAGCAGTACTTC	CASSLEPTSSYEQYF
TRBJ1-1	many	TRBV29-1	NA	TGCAGCGTAACTCCGGCAGGGAAGAACACTGAAGCTTTCTTT	CSVTPAGKNTEAFF
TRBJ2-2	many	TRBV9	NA	TGTGCCAGCAACGAGGGGGGGAACACCGGGGAGCTGTTTTTT	CASNEGGNTGELFF
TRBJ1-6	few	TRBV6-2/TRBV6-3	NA	TGTGCCAGCAGTTACGATGGGATGTCCTATAATTCACCCCTCCACTTT	CASSYDGMSYNSPLHF
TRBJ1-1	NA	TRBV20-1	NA	TGCAGTAGGTCCCGGATGAACACTGAAGCTTTCTTT	CSRSRMNTEAFF
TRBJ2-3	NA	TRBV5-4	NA	TGTGCCAGCAGCTCACTAGAGTCTGGAGATACGCAGTATTTT	CASSSLESGDTQYF
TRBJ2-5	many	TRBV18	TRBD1	TGTGCCAGCTCACCCTGGGACAGGGGAATTCAAGAGACCCAGTACTTC	CASSPWDRGIQETQYF
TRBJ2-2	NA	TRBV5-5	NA	TGTGCCAGCATCCATGGACAGAACACCGGGGAGCTGTTTTTT	CASIHGQNTGELFF
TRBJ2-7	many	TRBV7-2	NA	TGTGCCAGCAGCTTAGTGCCCCACTCCTACGAGCAGTACTTC	CASSLVPHSYEQYF
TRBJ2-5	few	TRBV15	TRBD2	TGTGCCACCAGCAGGAGACTAGCGGGAATCCAAGAGACCCAGTACTTC	CATSRRLAGIQETQYF
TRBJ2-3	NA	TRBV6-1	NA	TGTGCCAGCAGTCAGTGGGGTACAGATACGCAGTATTTT	CASSQWGTDTQYF
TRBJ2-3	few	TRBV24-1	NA	TGTGCCACCAGTGATTGGCGCTTCACAGATACGCAGTATTTT	CATSDWRFTDTQYF
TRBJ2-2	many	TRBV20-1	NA	TGCAGTGCGAGGCTAGACGGGAGAGGGACCGGGGAGCTGTTTTTT	CSARLDGRGTGELFF
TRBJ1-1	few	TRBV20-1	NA	TGCAGTGCTAGACCTCCTGGACAGTACGGCACTGAAGCTTTCTTT	CSARPPGQYGTEAFF
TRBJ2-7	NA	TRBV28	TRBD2	TGTGCCAGCAGGAGGCTAGCGGGAGGTAATCTGGACGAGCAGTACTTC	CASRRLAGGNLDEQYF
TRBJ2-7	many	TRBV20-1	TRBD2	TGCAGTGCTAGCCGCCCTAGCGGACCTACGAAGGAGCAGTACTTC	CSASRPSGPTKEQYF
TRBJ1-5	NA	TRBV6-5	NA	TGTGCCAGCAGTTACGGCAGCTACGAGCAGCCCCAGCATTTT	CASSYGSYEQPQHF
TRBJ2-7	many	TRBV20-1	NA	TGCAGTGCCCCTGGCCAGGGGAACGAGCAGTACTTC	CSAPGQGNEQYF
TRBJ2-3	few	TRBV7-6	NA	TGTGCCAGCAGCTTAGGGTCCCCTTTGAGTATGGATACGCAGTATTTT	CASSLGSPLSMDTQYF
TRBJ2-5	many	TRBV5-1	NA	TGCGCCAGCAGCCAGGCTACAGGGAAGCAAGAGACCCAGTACTTC	CASSQATGKQETQYF
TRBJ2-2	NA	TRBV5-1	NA	TGCGCCAGCAGCAAGAACACCGGGGAGCTGTTTTTT	CASSKNTGELFF
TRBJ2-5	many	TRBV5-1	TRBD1	TGCGCCAGCAGCCCCGGGACAGGTGGGGAGACCCAGTACTTC	CASSPGTGGETQYF
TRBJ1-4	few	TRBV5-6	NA	TGTGCCAGCAGCTTGCCCGCAGGTGGTGAAAAACTGTTTTTT	CASSLPAGGEKLFF
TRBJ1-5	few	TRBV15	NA	TGTGCCACCAGCAGAGCCTTAGGGGTCCATCAGCCCCAGCATTTT	CATSRALGVHQPQHF
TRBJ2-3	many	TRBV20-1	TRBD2	TGCAGTGCTAGAATCCCTACTAGCGGCACAGATACGCAGTATTTT	CSARIPTSGTDTQYF
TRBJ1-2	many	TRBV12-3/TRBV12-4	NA	TGTGCCAGCAGTTTAGTCCCCAGGGAGCCACCTGGCTACACCTTC	CASSLVPREPPGYTF
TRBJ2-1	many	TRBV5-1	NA	TGCGCCAGCAGCTTACCGGGACTCCTCAATGAGCAGTTCTTC	CASSLPGLLNEQFF
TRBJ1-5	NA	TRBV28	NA	TGTGCCAGCATGAGCGGCAGCCCGAATCAGCCCCAGCATTTT	CASMSGSPNQPQHF
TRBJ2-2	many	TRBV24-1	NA	TGTGCCACCAGTGACTACATGACCGGGGAGCTGTTTTTT	CATSDYMTGELFF
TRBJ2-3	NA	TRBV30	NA	TGTGCCGCACGAACAGTGGGGGGAGGTACGCAGTATTTT	CAARTVGGGTQYF
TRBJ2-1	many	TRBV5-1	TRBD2	TGCGCCAGCAGCTTCTCTAGCGGGAGCCATGAGCAGTTCTTC	CASSFSSGSHEQFF
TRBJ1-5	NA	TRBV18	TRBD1	TGTGCCAGCTCGCCGGGACAGGGGGGGTTCCAGCCCCAGCATTTT	CASSPGQGGFQPQHF
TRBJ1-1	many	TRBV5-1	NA	TGCGCCAGCAGCTTGGTGGCAAAGACCGCGAACACTGAAGCTTTCTTT	CASSLVAKTANTEAFF
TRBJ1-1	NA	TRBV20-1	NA	TGCAGTGCTAGAAGGGGGGGAAGTAACACTGAAGCTTTCTTT	CSARRGGSNTEAFF
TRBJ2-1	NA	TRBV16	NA	TGTGCCAGCAGCCCCCATCTGGGGGGGCAGTTCTTC	CASSPHLGGQFF
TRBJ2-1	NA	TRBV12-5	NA	TGTGCTAGTGGGGAGGAGGGGGACAATGAGCAGTTCTTC	CASGEEGDNEQFF
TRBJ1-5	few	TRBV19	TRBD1	TGTGCCAGTAGTATCGGACAGGCTAGCAATCAGCCCCAGCATTTT	CASSIGQASNQPQHF
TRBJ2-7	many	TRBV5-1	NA	TGCGCCAGCAGCTTGGACCGGGCTCCCGAGCAGTACTTC	CASSLDRAPEQYF
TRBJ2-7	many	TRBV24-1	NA	TGTGCCACCAGTGATTTACGGCAGGGATCCTACGAGCAGTACTTC	CATSDLRQGSYEQYF
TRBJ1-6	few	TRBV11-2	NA	TGTGCCAGCAGCTTAGTAGGGTGGTCAGGCGATTCACCCCTCCACTTT	CASSLVGWSGDSPLHF
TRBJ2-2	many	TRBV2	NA	TGTGCCAGCAGTGAGTCCCCACGGGCCGGGGAGCTGTTTTTT	CASSESPRAGELFF
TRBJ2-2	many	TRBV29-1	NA	TGCAGCGTTGCGCCGGGGAGGTCGACCGGGGAGCTGTTTTTT	CSVAPGRSTGELFF
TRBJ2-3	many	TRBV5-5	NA	TGTGCCAGCAGCTTCGCAGATACGCAGTATTTT	CASSFADTQYF
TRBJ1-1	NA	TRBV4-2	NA	TGTGCCAGCAGCCTCACGTGGGCTCCGGGGAGCACTGAAGCTTTCTTT	CASSLTWAPGSTEAFF
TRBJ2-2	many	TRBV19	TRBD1	TGTGCCAGTAGTCCGCGGTACTCCCCCGGGACAGGGGGCACCGGGGAGCTGTTTTTT	CASSPRYSPGTGGTGELFF
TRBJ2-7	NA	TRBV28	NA	TGTGCCAGCTTGGCCCAAAATGAACAGTACTTC	CASLAQNEQYF
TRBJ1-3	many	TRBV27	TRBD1	TGTGCCAGCAGTTTTAGGGGGCACTCTGGAAACACCATATATTTT	CASSFRGHSGNTIYF
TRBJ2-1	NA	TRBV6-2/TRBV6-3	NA	TGTGCCAGCAGTTACAGGGGCGTCGGGTCATACAATGAGCAGTTCTTC	CASSYRGVGSYNEQFF
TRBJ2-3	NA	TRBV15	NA	TGTGCCACCAGCCTCCGTTGGGGCACAGATACGCAGTATTTT	CATSLRWGTDTQYF
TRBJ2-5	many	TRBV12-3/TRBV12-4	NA	TGTGCCAGCAGTTTCGGCCTCAAAGAGACCCAGTACTTC	CASSFGLKETQYF